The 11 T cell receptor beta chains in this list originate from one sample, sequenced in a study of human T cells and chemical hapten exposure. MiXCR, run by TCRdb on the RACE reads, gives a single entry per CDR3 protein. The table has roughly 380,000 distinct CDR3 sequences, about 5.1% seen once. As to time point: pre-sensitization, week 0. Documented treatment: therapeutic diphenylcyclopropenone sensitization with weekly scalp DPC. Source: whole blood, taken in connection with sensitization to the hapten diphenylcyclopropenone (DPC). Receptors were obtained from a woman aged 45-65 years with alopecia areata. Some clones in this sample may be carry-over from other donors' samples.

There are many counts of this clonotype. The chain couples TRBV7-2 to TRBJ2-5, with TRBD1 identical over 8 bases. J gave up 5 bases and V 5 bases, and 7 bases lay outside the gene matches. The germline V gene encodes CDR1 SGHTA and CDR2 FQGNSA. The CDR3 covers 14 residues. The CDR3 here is CASSRDRGGETQYF. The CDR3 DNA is TGTGCCAGCAGCCGTGACAGGGGTGGGGAGACCCAGTACTTC. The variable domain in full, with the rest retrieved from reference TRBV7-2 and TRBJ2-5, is GAGVSQSPSNKVTEKGKDVELRCDPISGHTALYWYRQSLGQGLEFLIYFQGNSAPDKSGLPSDRFSAERTGGSVSTLTIQRTQQEDSAVYLCASSRDRGGETQYFGPGTRLLVL.

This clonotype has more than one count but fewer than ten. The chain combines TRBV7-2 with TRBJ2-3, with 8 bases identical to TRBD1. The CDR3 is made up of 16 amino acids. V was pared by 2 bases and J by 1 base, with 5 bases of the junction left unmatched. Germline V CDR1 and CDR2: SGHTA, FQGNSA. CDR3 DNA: TGTGCCAGCAGCTTACGGACAGGGTTTGGCACAGATACGCAGTATTTT. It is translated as CASSLRTGFGTDTQYF.

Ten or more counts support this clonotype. CDR3 region: CASSLWDGYTF. In DNA form, the CDR3 reads TGTGCCAGCAGTTTGTGGGATGGCTACACCTTC. The chain links TRBV28 to TRBJ1-2; D unclear. Germline V gene sequence: CDR1 MDHEN, CDR2 SYDVKM. With 3 bases removed from V and 6 bases from J, the gap between germline ends came to 5 bases. The CDR3 has 11 residues.

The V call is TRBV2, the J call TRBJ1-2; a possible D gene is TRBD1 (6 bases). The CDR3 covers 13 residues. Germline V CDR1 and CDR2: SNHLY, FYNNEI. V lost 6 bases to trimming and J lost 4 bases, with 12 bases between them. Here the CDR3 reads CASSGGQFYGYTF. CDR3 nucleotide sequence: TGTGCCAGCAGCGGCGGACAGTTCTATGGCTACACCTTC.

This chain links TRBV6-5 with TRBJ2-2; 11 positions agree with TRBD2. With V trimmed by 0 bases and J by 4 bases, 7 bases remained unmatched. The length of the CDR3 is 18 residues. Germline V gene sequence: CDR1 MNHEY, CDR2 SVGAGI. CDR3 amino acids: CASSYSGSGGVSTGELFF. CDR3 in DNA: TGTGCCAGCAGTTACTCGGGTAGCGGGGGGGTTTCCACCGGGGAGCTGTTTTTT.

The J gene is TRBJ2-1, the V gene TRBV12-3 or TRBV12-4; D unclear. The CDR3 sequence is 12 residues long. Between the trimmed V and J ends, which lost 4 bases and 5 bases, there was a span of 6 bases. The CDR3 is CASSSVNNEQFF. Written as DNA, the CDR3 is TGTGCCAGCAGTTCCGTAAACAATGAGCAGTTCTTC.

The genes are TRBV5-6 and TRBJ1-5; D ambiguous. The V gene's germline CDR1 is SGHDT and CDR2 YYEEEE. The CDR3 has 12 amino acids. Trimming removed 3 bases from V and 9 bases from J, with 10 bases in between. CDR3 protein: CASSSGGRPQHF. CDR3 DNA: TGTGCCAGCAGCTCGGGAGGACGGCCCCAGCATTTT.

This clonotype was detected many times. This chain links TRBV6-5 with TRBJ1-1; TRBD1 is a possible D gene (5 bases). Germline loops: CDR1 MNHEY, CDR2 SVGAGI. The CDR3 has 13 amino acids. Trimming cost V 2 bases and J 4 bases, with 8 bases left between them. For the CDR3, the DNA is TGTGCCAGCAGTTACGGGGCAGTCACTGAAGCTTTCTTT. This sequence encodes CASSYGAVTEAFF.

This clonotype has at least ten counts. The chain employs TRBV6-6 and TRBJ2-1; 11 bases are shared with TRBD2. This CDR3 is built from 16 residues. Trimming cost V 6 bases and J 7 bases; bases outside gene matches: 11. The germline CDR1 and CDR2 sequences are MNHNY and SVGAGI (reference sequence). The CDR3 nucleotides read TGTGCCAGCAGCCTCTCGTACCCTAGCGGGGGGAATGAGCAGTTCTTC. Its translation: CASSLSYPSGGNEQFF.

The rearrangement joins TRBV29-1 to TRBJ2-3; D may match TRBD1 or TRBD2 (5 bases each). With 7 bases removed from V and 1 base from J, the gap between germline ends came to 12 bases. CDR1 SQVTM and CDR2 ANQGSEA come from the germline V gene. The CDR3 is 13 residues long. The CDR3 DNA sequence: TGCAGCGGACGCCGGGACCGCACAGATACGCAGTATTTT. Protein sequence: CSGRRDRTDTQYF.

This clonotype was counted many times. In nucleotides, the CDR3 is TGTGCCAGCAGGAATACGGGCCGCGATGGGAGGTACGAGCAGTACTTC. Encoded protein: CASRNTGRDGRYEQYF. J is TRBJ2-7 and V is TRBV6-6; possible D gene TRBD2, 6 bases. V was cut by 6 bases and J by 4 bases, with 22 bases left in between. Germline loops: CDR1 MNHNY, CDR2 SVGAGI (reference sequence). This CDR3 is built from 16 residues.